This record looks at one T cell receptor beta chain sequence and its context. The antigen remains undetermined. The data derive from a study of OX40 agonist ivuxolimab in advanced cancers. Study at large: Every 2 weeks, patients received ivuxolimab intravenously, dosed at 0.01 to 10 mg/kg. Study-level findings and limits: The average count of expanded clones was higher among CD8+ T cells than among CD4+.

The CDR3 is made up of 16 amino acids. V was clipped by 3 bases and J by 2 bases; unmatched bases: 10. Germline CDR1 is ENHRY and CDR2 is SYGVKD. Clones were read by immunoSEQ multiplex PCR, and TCRdb kept only the in-frame ones, dropping some. The repertoire holds tens of thousands of clones, about nine tenths seen once, with about 1.2% in the top ten. The sample consisted of CD4+ or CD8+ T cells sorted from blood, taken in a trial of the OX40 agonist ivuxolimab. The TCR originated in an adult with an advanced solid tumor such as melanoma, head and neck, liver or kidney cancer. The gene calls are TRBV10-3 and TRBJ2-7; 7 positions match TRBD2. In nucleotides, the CDR3 is TGTGCCATCAGTGACATGGTTGGCGGGAGTCCCTACGAGCAGTACTTC. It yields the protein CAISDMVGGSPYEQYF.